This paragraph covers one TCR beta chain sequence. The antigen is unknown. This entry is derived from a study of T cells expressing NK-cell markers. Across the whole study: Sorted CD3+CD56-NKG2C+, CD3+CD56+NKG2C+ and CD3+CD56+NKG2C- T cells supplied the TCR beta repertoires. HCMV seropositivity characterized seven of the eight sequenced donors, and seronegativity one.

Following a re-call of the 5' RACE reads, TCRdb has one entry per CDR3 protein and lacks DNA. The sample is made up of some 300,000 distinct CDR3 sequences, and the top ten hold 0.39% of it. Germline V gene data show CDR1 as MNHNS and CDR2 as SASEGT. The CDR3 is made up of 16 amino acids. Study-wide results and caveats: Among several donors, these clonotypes also ranked first in the CD3+CD56-NKG2C+ fraction.

This clonotype was obtained from a man in his late teens or twenties in good health. The V gene is TRBV6-1, the J gene TRBJ1-5. Sequenced sample: blood T cells: a sorted CD56 or NKG2C T cell subset, CD4+ or CD8+ T cells, or bulk PBMC T cells (not recorded which). CDR3 loop: CASSAQTDLSNQPQHF.